This TCR beta chain was identified during a study of kidney transplant recipient with SARS-CoV-2 infection. TCRdb reprocessed the reads via MiXCR and lists one record per CDR3 protein. The sample contains approximately 240,000 distinct CDR3 sequences, 29% of which appear only once. This CDR3 has 13 residues. Germline assignment: CDR1 GTSNPN and CDR2 SVGIG (reference sequence). Trimming took 5 bases from V and 3 from J, leaving 13 bases between them. The clonotype originates from a young adult male patient who had COVID-19 and was a kidney transplant recipient. Some T cells could come from the graft donor. The chain is built from TRBV30 and TRBJ1-1; D remains unclear. The input for sequencing was a blood sample, taken at baseline and between days 110 and 120 from a kidney transplant recipient. The CDR3: CAWGPRPYTEAFF. CDR3 coding DNA: TGTGCCTGGGGGCCACGGCCGTACACTGAAGCTTTCTTT.